Below, 29 T cell receptor beta chains from the same sample are listed, as sequenced in a study of T cells in Graves' hyperthyroidism and ophthalmopathy. TCR beta CDR3 regions were amplified from RNA transcripts. Initially, a first-round RT-PCR of the TCR CDR3 employed the HTBI primer set. MiXCR, run by TCRdb on the multiplex PCR reads, gives a single entry per CDR3 protein. The top ten hold 15% to 20% of the sample, which has 400,000 to 500,000 distinct CDR3 sequences, 13% to 15% seen once. Input material: blood. The receptors derive from a young woman with Graves' hyperthyroidism.

There are many counts of this clonotype. The chain is built from TRBV30 and TRBJ2-2; D is perhaps TRBD1 (7 bases). Trimming took 0 bases from V and 4 from J, leaving 15 bases between them. Per the germline V gene, CDR1 is GTSNPN and CDR2 is SVGIG (reference sequence). The CDR3 totals 16 residues. CDR3 protein: CAWSVIGRGATGELFF. In nucleotides, the CDR3 is TGTGCCTGGAGTGTAATCGGCAGGGGGGCCACCGGGGAGCTGTTTTTT.

This clonotype was observed a few times. The chain has TRBV30 and TRBJ1-2; a possible D gene is TRBD1 (5 bases). The CDR3 contains 14 residues. Germline V CDR1 and CDR2: GTSNPN, SVGIG (reference sequence). The V and J ends lost 2 bases and 4 bases respectively, with 14 bases between them. The CDR3 spells CAWSPGVAVYGYTF. The CDR3 DNA follows: TGTGCCTGGAGTCCGGGGGTTGCGGTCTATGGCTACACCTTC.

The rearrangement uses TRBV7-8 and TRBJ2-1, with D maybe TRBD2 (5 bases). Germline V lookup: CDR1 SGHVS, CDR2 FQNEAQ. The V and J ends lost 3 bases and 2 bases respectively, with 11 bases between them. The CDR3 runs to 15 residues. The CDR3 region is CASSFATTTYNEQFF. Here the CDR3 DNA reads TGTGCCAGCAGCTTCGCGACTACTACCTACAATGAGCAGTTCTTC.

The genes are TRBV6-5 and TRBJ1-1; possible D gene TRBD1, 5 bases. Germline CDR1 reads MNHEY; CDR2 reads SVGAGI. V gave up 1 base and J gave up 4 bases, with 13 bases separating them. The CDR3 covers 15 residues. The CDR3 bases are TGTGCCAGCAGTTACTTCGGGGAAAGGGGCACTGAAGCTTTCTTT. This sequence encodes CASSYFGERGTEAFF.

At least ten counts were recorded for this clonotype. The rearrangement links TRBV9 to TRBJ2-5, with 7 bases matching TRBD2. The V gene's germline CDR1 is SGDLS and CDR2 YYNGEE. The CDR3 covers 14 residues. V gave up 3 bases and J gave up 3 bases; unmatched junction bases: 5. CDR3 sequence: CASSGGGVKETQYF. In DNA form, the CDR3 reads TGTGCCAGCAGCGGGGGGGGGGTGAAAGAGACCCAGTACTTC.

The V gene is TRBV29-1, the J gene TRBJ2-4, with TRBD2 matching over 12 bases. V was clipped by 6 bases and J by 0 bases; unmatched bases: 3. Germline V gene data show CDR1 as SQVTM and CDR2 as ANQGSEA. This CDR3 has 15 residues. The CDR3 is CSVWGLAGAKNIQYF. DNA of the CDR3: TGCAGCGTGTGGGGACTAGCGGGAGCCAAAAACATTCAGTACTTC.

Ten or more counts support this clonotype. The V call is TRBV12-3 or TRBV12-4, the J call TRBJ2-7; maybe TRBD1 (5 bases). The CDR3 runs to 12 residues. Trimming pared 1 base from V and 6 bases from J, leaving 7 bases between. CDR3 residues: CASSLEGREQYF. DNA of the CDR3: TGTGCCAGCAGTTTAGAGGGGCGCGAGCAGTACTTC.

This clonotype was seen repeatedly, ten times or more. The genes are TRBV5-5 and TRBJ1-1, with unresolved D. The V gene lost 0 bases and the J gene lost 3 bases, with 12 bases spanning the gap. This CDR3 has 15 residues. Looked up from germline, CDR1 is SGHKS and CDR2 is YYEKEE (reference sequence). The CDR3 DNA is TGTGCCAGCAGCTTGGGTACGGGTCTGGACACTGAAGCTTTCTTT. It is translated as CASSLGTGLDTEAFF.

This clonotype was seen only a few times. The CDR3 spells CASSNTPGLAVDEQFF. CDR3 nucleotide sequence: TGTGCCAGCAGTAACACCCCGGGACTAGCCGTCGATGAGCAGTTCTTC. The V and J genes are TRBV7-3 and TRBJ2-1; TRBD2 aligns across 9 bases. Germline CDR1 reads SGHTA; CDR2 reads FQGTGA. The CDR3 extends over 16 amino acids. The J segment lost 8 bases and the V segment lost 6 bases, leaving 14 bases of the junction unmatched.

The chain is built from TRBV25-1 and TRBJ1-4; D unclear. Looked up from germline, CDR1 is MGHDK and CDR2 is SYGVNS. Trimming pared 5 bases from V and 8 bases from J, leaving 18 bases between. This CDR3 spans 15 amino acids. CDR3 region: CASSPRTVREEKLFF. CDR3 DNA: TGTGCCAGCAGTCCCCGGACTGTGCGGGAGGAAAAACTGTTTTTT.

This clonotype was observed a few times. The V and J genes are TRBV24-1 and TRBJ2-3; D remains unclear. Trimming stripped 3 bases from V and 13 bases from J, with 19 bases between. Germline values: CDR1 KGHDR, CDR2 SFDVKD. The CDR3 totals 14 residues. CDR3 residues: CATSDPVGVSPKYF. The CDR3 nucleotides read TGTGCCACCAGTGATCCGGTCGGTGTTTCTCCTAAGTATTTT.

This clonotype was counted many times. J is TRBJ2-5 and V is TRBV11-2; a weak D match, TRBD2 (5 bases). Per the germline V gene, CDR1 is SGHAT and CDR2 is FQNNGV. Trimming took 6 bases from V and 7 from J, leaving 15 bases between them. CDR3 size: 13 residues. As DNA, the CDR3 is TGTGCCAGCAGTTTTACTATACGGGGGACCCAGTACTTC. It translates to CASSFTIRGTQYF. Using reference TRBV11-2 and TRBJ2-5 for the parts outside the CDR3, the full variable domain is EAGVAQSPRYKIIEKRQSVAFWCNPISGHATLYWYQQILGQGPKLLIQFQNNGVVDDSQLPKDRFSAERLKGVDSTLKIQPAKLEDSAVYLCASSFTIRGTQYFGPGTRLLVL.

This clonotype was counted many times. This sequence joins TRBV24-1 and TRBJ2-2; D tentatively fits TRBD1 or TRBD2 (5 bases each). Germline-derived CDR1 and CDR2 are KGHDR and SFDVKD. CDR3 size: 16 residues. The germline V and J ends were trimmed by 5 bases and 1 base, with 13 bases remaining between them. As DNA, the CDR3 is TGTGCCACCAGTGGTTCCGGGACGGGGAACACCGGGGAGCTGTTTTTT. Translation: CATSGSGTGNTGELFF.

This chain connects TRBV6-4 to TRBJ1-5; no firm D call. The V and J ends lost 7 bases and 0 bases respectively, with 16 bases between them. Germline-derived CDR1 and CDR2 are MRHNA and SNTAGT. The CDR3 runs to 16 residues. The CDR3 sequence: CASTFQREYSNQPQHF. CDR3 sequence (DNA): TGTGCCAGCACGTTTCAGCGAGAGTATAGCAATCAGCCCCAGCATTTT.

A word on this clonotype: This clone may be a read error of a much larger clone one base away. This chain connects TRBV11-1 to TRBJ2-1; 8 bases are shared with TRBD2. This CDR3 contains 11 residues. V was pared by 8 bases and J by 10 bases, with 4 bases of the junction left unmatched. Germline CDR1 and CDR2: SGHAT and FQDESV (reference sequence). The CDR3 region has the DNA TGTGCCAGCGGCAGACTAGCGGAGCAGTTCTTC. It is translated as CASGRLAEQFF.

The sample holds many counts of this clonotype. The chain links TRBV30 to TRBJ1-1; the D gene is possibly TRBD1 (5 bases). The CDR3 has 14 amino acids. Germline V lookup: CDR1 GTSNPN, CDR2 SVGIG (reference sequence). V was clipped by 5 bases and J by 4 bases, with 17 bases between them. In DNA, the CDR3 is TGTGCCTGGGACGTCGGATCGGGGGTCACTGAAGCTTTCTTT. This gives the protein CAWDVGSGVTEAFF.

This clonotype was seen more than once but under ten times. J is TRBJ2-1 and V is TRBV9; 9 bases map to TRBD2. The J segment lost 2 bases and the V segment lost 6 bases, leaving 6 bases of the junction unmatched. The CDR3 is made up of 15 amino acids. The germline gives CDR1 SGDLS, CDR2 YYNGEE. The CDR3: CASTPAGGTYNEQFF. CDR3 nucleotide sequence: TGTGCCAGCACCCCAGCGGGGGGAACCTACAATGAGCAGTTCTTC.

This clonotype was counted many times. The chain employs TRBV30 and TRBJ2-3; D remains unclear. This CDR3 region has 14 residues. The V end lost 0 bases, the J end lost 2 bases, and 9 bases lay between the germline ends. Germline-derived CDR1 and CDR2 are GTSNPN and SVGIG (reference sequence). CDR3 bases: TGTGCCTGGAGTGTAAGACTCGACACAGATACGCAGTATTTT. This codes for CAWSVRLDTDTQYF.

The chain is built from TRBV27 and TRBJ1-6, with D unclear. V lost 7 bases to trimming and J lost 5 bases, with 15 bases between them. Germline loops: CDR1 MNHEY, CDR2 SMNVEV (reference sequence). CDR3 length: 15 residues. The CDR3 reads CASKLFGRDNSPLHF. CDR3 DNA sequence: TGTGCCAGCAAGCTATTCGGTCGAGATAATTCACCCCTCCACTTT.

Ten or more counts support this clonotype. The CDR3 nucleotides read TGTGCCAGCAGCCAACGACAGGGATGGAGTGTGGATACGCAGTATTTT. Its protein product is CASSQRQGWSVDTQYF. V gene TRBV7-3 combines with J gene TRBJ2-3; 7 bases agree with TRBD1. The germline CDR1 and CDR2 sequences are SGHTA and FQGTGA. The CDR3 spans 16 residues. V shed 5 bases and J 6 bases; nucleotides not matched to a gene: 14.

CDR3 sequence: CASSSVDSSNTQYF. The CDR3 DNA reads TGTGCCAGCAGCTCCGTGGACTCCTCAAATACGCAGTATTTT. This sequence joins TRBV5-5 and TRBJ2-3, with D perhaps matching TRBD2 (5 bases). From germline, CDR1 is SGHKS and CDR2 YYEKEE (reference sequence). The CDR3 totals 14 residues. Trimming stripped 3 bases from V and 7 bases from J, with 15 bases between.

V and J are TRBV7-8 and TRBJ1-1; D uncertain. The CDR3 sequence is 12 residues long. Trimming stripped 8 bases from V and 2 bases from J, with 9 bases between. Per the germline V gene, CDR1 is SGHVS and CDR2 is FQNEAQ. The CDR3 DNA reads TGTGCCAGCCAACGGTCTAACACTGAAGCTTTCTTT. Its translation: CASQRSNTEAFF. The full variable domain, completed using reference TRBV7-8 and TRBJ1-1, is GAGVSQSPRYKVAKRGQDVALRCDPISGHVSLFWYQQALGQGPEFLTYFQNEAQLDKSGLPSDRFFAERPEGSVSTLKIQRTQQEDSAVYLCASQRSNTEAFFGQGTRLTVV.

This clonotype was counted a few times. Here the CDR3 DNA reads TGCGCCAGCAGTGAGTTTAGGGATGAGCAGTTCTTC. This sequence encodes CASSEFRDEQFF. This chain joins TRBV10-2 and TRBJ2-1; D is unclear. CDR1 is WSHSY and CDR2 is SAAADI in the germline V gene. Trimming cost V 1 base and J 8 bases, with 6 bases left between them. The CDR3 has 12 amino acids.

The rearrangement joins TRBV19 to TRBJ2-1; 9 bases match TRBD2. The CDR3 has 19 amino acids. The germline V gene encodes CDR1 LNHDA and CDR2 SQIVND (reference sequence). V shed 3 bases, J shed 1 base, and the junction held 13 bases outside the gene matches. In nucleotides, the CDR3 is TGTGCCAGTAGTATCAAGGGTGGAGGAGCGGGAGGATCCTACAATGAGCAGTTCTTC. Translated, it gives CASSIKGGGAGGSYNEQFF.

The chain has TRBV5-1 and TRBJ1-5; no definite D call. V was clipped by 0 bases and J by 2 bases, with 6 bases between them. The CDR3 is 14 amino acids. CDR1 is SGHRS and CDR2 is YFSETQ in the germline V gene. In DNA, the CDR3 is TGCGCCAGCAGCTTGGGGTACGGCAATCAGCCCCAGCATTTT. Translation gives CASSLGYGNQPQHF.

This clonotype has ten or more counts. This chain connects TRBV12-3 or TRBV12-4 to TRBJ2-6; D gene ambiguous. This CDR3 spans 13 amino acids. Between the trimmed V and J ends, which lost 10 bases and 1 base, there was a span of 8 bases. The CDR3 is CATVGSGANVLTF. DNA of the CDR3: TGTGCCACAGTAGGGTCTGGGGCCAACGTCCTGACTTTC.

The sample holds many counts of this clonotype. This sequence joins TRBV7-9 and TRBJ2-3; D uncertain. Germline CDR1 SEHNR, CDR2 FQNEAQ (reference sequence). This CDR3 is 13 amino acids long. Trimming took off 5 bases at V and 6 bases at J, with 12 bases between the two ends. The CDR3 DNA reads TGTGCCAGCAGCCATCGTAGCCTTGATACGCAGTATTTT. Translating it yields CASSHRSLDTQYF. The whole variable domain, filled in from reference TRBV7-9 and TRBJ2-3, reads DTGVSQNPRHKITKRGQNVTFRCDPISEHNRLYWYRQTLGQGPEFLTYFQNEAQLEKSRLLSDRFSAERPKGSFSTLEIQRTEQGDSAMYLCASSHRSLDTQYFGPGTRLTVL.

This clonotype occurred many times. V and J are TRBV6-1 and TRBJ2-3, with TRBD1 as a possible D gene (5 bases). This CDR3 comprises 15 residues. Trimming shortened V by 1 base and J by 0 bases, and 8 bases separated the two germline ends. In germline, CDR1 is MNHNS, CDR2 SASEGT. CDR3 in amino acids: CASSEDDSSTDTQYF. For the CDR3, the DNA is TGTGCCAGCAGTGAAGATGACAGTAGCACAGATACGCAGTATTTT.

This clonotype has a count of ten or more. This chain connects TRBV13 to TRBJ1-2; weak D call: TRBD1 (5 bases). Germline assignment: CDR1 PRHDT and CDR2 FYEKMQ (reference sequence). Trimming pared 4 bases from V and 5 bases from J, leaving 14 bases between. This CDR3 has 14 residues. In DNA, the CDR3 is TGTGCCAGCAGCTGGGACGACAGAGGGTATGGCTACACCTTC. Protein: CASSWDDRGYGYTF.